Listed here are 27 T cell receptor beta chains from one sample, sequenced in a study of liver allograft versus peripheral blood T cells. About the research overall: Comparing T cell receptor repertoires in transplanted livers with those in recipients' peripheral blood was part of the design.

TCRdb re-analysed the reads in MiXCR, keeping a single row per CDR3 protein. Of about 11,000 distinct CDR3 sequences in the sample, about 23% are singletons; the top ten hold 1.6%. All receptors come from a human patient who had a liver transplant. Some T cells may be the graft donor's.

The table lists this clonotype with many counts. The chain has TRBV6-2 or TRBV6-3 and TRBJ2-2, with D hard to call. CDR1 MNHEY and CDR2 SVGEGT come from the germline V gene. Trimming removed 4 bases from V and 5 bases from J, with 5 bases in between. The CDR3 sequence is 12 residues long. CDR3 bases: TGTGCCAGCAGTTGGGAAACCGGGGAGCTGTTTTTT. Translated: CASSWETGELFF.

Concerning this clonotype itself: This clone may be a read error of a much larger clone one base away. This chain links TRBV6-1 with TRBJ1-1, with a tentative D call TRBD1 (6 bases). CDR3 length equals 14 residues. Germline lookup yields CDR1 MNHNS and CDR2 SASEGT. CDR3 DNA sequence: TGTGTCAGCAGTCATCGGACAGTGAACACTGAAGCTTTCTTT. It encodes CVSSHRTVNTEAFF.

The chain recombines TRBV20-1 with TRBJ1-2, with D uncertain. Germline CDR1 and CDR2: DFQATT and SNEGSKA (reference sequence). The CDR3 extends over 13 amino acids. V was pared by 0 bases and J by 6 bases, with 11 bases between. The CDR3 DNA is TGCAGTGCTAGAGATCCGGGAGATAATGGCTACACCTTC. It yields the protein CSARDPGDNGYTF.

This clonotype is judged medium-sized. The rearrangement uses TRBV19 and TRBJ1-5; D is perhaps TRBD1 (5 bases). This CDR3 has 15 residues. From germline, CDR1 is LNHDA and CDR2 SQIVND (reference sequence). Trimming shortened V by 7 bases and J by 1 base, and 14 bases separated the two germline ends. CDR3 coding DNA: TGTGCCAGTAAGGTGTCGGGGGTGAGCAATCAGCCCCAGCATTTT. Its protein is CASKVSGVSNQPQHF.

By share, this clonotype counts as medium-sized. This CDR3 reads CASSPRRRHEQYF. CDR3 nucleotide sequence: TGTGCCAGCAGCCCCCGACGGCGGCACGAGCAGTACTTC. This rearrangement joins TRBV7-2 to TRBJ2-7; unclear D gene. Germline loops: CDR1 SGHTA, CDR2 FQGNSA. The CDR3 extends over 13 amino acids. V dropped 5 bases and J dropped 5 bases, with 13 bases sitting between them.

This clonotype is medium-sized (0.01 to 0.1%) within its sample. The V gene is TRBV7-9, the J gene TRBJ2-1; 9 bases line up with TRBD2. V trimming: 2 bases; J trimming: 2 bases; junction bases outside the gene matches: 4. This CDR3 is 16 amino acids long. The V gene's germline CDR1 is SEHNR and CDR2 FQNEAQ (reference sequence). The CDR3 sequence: CASSLSLAGAYNEQFF. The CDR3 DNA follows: TGTGCCAGCAGCTTATCTTTAGCGGGGGCCTACAATGAGCAGTTCTTC.

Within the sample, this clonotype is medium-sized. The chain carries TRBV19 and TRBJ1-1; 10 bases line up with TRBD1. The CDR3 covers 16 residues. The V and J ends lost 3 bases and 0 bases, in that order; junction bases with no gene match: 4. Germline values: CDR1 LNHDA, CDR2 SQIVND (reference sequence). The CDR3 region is CASSMETGGMNTEAFF. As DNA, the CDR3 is TGTGCCAGTAGTATGGAGACAGGGGGCATGAACACTGAAGCTTTCTTT.

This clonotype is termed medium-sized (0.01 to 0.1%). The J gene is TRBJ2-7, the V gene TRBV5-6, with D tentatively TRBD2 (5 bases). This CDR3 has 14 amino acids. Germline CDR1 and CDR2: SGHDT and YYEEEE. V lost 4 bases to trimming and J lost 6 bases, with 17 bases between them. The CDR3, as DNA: TGTGCCAGCAGCGGGGTTGGCGGGTATGCCGAGCAGTACTTC. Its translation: CASSGVGGYAEQYF.

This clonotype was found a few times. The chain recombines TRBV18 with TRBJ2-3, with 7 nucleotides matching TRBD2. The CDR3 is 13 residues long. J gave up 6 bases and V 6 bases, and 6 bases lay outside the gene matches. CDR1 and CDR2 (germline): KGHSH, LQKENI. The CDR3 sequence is CASSPGTMDTQYF. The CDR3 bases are TGTGCCAGCTCCCCCGGGACTATGGATACGCAGTATTTT.

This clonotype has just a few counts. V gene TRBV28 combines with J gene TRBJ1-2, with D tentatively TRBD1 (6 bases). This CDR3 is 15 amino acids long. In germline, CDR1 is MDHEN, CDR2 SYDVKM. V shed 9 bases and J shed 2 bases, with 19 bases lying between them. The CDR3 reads CASSPPDRFNYGYTF. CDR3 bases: TGTGCCAGTTCTCCCCCCGACAGGTTCAACTATGGCTACACCTTC.

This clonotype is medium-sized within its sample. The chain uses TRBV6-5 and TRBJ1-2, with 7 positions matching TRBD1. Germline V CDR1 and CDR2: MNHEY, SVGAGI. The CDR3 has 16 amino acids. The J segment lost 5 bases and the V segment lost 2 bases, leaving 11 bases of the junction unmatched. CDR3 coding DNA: TGTGCCAGCAGTTACCAAACAGGGGCTGATCTTTATGGCTACACCTTC. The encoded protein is CASSYQTGADLYGYTF.

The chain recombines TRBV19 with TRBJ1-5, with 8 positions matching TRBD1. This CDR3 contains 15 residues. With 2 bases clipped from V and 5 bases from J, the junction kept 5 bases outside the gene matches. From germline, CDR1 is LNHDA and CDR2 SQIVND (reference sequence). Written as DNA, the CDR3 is TGTGCCAGTAGTATACGGACAGGGAGTTATCAGCCCCAGCATTTT. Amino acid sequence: CASSIRTGSYQPQHF. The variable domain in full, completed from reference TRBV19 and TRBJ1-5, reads DGGITQSPKYLFRKEGQNVTLSCEQNLNHDAMYWYRQDPGQGLRLIYYSQIVNDFQKGDIAEGYSVSREKKESFPLTVTSAQKNPTAFYLCASSIRTGSYQPQHFGDGTRLSIL.

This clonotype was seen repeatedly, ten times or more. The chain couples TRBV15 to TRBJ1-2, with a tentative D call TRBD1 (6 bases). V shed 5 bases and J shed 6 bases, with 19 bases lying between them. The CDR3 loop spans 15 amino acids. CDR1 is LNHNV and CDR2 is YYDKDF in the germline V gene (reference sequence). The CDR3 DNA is TGTGCCACCAGCTACTTACAGGGCATCCCGGATGGCTACACCTTC. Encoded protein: CATSYLQGIPDGYTF.

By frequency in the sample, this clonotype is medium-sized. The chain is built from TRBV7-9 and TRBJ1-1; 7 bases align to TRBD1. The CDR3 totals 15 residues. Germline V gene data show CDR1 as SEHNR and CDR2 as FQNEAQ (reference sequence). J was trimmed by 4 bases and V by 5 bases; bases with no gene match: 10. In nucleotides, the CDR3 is TGTGCCAGCAGCCGGTGGGACAGACTGGGCACTGAAGCTTTCTTT. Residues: CASSRWDRLGTEAFF.

The CDR3 here is CASSLTSGTFYEQYF. CDR3 bases: TGTGCCAGCAGCTTAACTAGCGGGACTTTCTACGAGCAGTACTTC. This chain uses TRBV7-3 with TRBJ2-7; 8 nucleotides align to TRBD2. The V gene's germline CDR1 is SGHTA and CDR2 FQGTGA. The CDR3 loop spans 15 amino acids. V shed 0 bases and J 3 bases; nucleotides not matched to a gene: 4.

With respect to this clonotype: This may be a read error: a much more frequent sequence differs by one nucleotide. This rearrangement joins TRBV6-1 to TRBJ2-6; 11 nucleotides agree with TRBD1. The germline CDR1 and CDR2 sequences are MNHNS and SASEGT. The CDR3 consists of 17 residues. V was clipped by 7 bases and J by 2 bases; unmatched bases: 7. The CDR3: CASKVWTGGTGANVLTF. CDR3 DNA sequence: TGTGCCAGCAAGGTTTGGACAGGGGGCACTGGGGCCAACGTCCTGACTTTC.

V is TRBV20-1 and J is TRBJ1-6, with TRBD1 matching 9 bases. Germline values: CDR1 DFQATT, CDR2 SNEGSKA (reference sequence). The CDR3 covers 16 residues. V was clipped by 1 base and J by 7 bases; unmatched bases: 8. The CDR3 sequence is CSARAFPTGGNSPLHF. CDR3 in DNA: TGCAGTGCTAGAGCTTTTCCGACAGGGGGGAATTCACCCCTCCACTTT.

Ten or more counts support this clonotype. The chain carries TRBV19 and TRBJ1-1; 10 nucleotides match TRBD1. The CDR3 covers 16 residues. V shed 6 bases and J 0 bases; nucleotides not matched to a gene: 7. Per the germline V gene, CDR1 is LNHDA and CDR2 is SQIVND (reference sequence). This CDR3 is CASSGTGEVVNTEAFF. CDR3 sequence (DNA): TGTGCCAGTAGCGGGACAGGGGAGGTTGTGAACACTGAAGCTTTCTTT.

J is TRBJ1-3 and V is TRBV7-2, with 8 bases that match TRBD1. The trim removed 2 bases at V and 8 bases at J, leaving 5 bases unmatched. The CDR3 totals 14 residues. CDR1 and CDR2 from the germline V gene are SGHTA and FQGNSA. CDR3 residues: CASSLYRGKDTIYF. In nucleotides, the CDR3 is TGTGCCAGCAGCTTATACAGGGGGAAAGACACCATATATTTT.

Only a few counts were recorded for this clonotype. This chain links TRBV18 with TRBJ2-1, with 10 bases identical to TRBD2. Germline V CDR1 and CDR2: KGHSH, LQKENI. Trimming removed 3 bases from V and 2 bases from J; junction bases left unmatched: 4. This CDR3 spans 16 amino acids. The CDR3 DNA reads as TGTGCCAGCTCACCCAGGACTAGCGGAACCTACAATGAGCAGTTCTTC. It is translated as CASSPRTSGTYNEQFF.

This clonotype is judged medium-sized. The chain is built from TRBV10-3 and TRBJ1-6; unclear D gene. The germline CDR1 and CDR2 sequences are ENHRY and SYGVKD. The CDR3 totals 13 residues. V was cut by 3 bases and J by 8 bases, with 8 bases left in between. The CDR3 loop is CAISDETYSPLHF. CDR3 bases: TGTGCCATCAGTGACGAAACCTATTCACCCCTCCACTTT.

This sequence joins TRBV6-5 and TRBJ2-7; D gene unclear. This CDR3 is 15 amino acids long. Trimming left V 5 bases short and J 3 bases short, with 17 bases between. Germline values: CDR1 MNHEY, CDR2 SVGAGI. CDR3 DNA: TGTGCCAGCAGTACGACTTTCGTGGGGAACTACGAGCAGTACTTC. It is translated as CASSTTFVGNYEQYF.

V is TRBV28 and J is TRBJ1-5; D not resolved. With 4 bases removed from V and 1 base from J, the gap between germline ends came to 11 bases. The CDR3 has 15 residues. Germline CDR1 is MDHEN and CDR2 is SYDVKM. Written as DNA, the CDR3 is TGTGCCAGCAGTTCCCAGTGGAGGAGCAATCAGCCCCAGCATTTT. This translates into CASSSQWRSNQPQHF.

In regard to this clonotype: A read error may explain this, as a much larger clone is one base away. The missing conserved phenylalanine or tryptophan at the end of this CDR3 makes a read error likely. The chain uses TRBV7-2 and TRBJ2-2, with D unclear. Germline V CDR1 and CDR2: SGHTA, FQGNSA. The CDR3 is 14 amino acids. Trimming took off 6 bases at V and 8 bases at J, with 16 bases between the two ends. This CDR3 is CASRLRAGAGELFL. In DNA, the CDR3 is TGTGCCAGCAGGCTAAGGGCAGGAGCTGGGGAGCTGTTTTTA.

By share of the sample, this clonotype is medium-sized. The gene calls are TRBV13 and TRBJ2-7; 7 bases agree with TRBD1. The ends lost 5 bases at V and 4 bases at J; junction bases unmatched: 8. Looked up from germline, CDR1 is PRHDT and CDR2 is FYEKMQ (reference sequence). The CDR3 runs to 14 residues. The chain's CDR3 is CASSTRTGHYEQYF. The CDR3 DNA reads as TGTGCCAGCAGCACCCGGACAGGACATTACGAGCAGTACTTC.

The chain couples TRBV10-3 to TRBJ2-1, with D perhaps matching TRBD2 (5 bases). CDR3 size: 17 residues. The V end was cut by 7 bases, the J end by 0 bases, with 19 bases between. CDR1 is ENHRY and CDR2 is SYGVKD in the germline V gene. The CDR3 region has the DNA TGTGCCATCATCTTGGTAGAGGGCGGAAGCTCCTACAATGAGCAGTTCTTC. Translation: CAIILVEGGSSYNEQFF.

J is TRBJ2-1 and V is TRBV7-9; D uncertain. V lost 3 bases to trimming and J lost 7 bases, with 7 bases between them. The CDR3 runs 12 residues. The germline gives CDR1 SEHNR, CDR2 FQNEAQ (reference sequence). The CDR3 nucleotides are TGTGCCAGCAGCTTTTACGCAAATGAGCAGTTCTTC. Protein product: CASSFYANEQFF.